One T cell receptor beta chain is described in this entry. The data belong to a study of blood T cell repertoires in COVID-19. There are 15 residues in the CDR3. Germline V gives CDR1 MNHEY, CDR2 SVGAGI. J was trimmed by 4 bases and V by 4 bases; bases with no gene match: 6. Data came from immunoSEQ multiplex PCR; TCRdb stores just in-frame clones and leaves some out. The table shows around 130,000 clones, with 70% to 90% occurring only once. The source material was peripheral blood. This receptor was identified in a woman aged 45-59 years who had recovered from COVID-19. The chain carries TRBV6-5 and TRBJ1-3; 8 positions match TRBD1. CDR3 in DNA: TGTGCCAGCAGTTTGGACAGGGTCTCAGGAAACACCATATATTTT. Its protein is CASSLDRVSGNTIYF.